The 8 T cell receptor beta chains below were found in one sample sequenced in a study of blood T cell repertoires in COVID-19. Profiled with immunoSEQ multiplex PCR; TCRdb holds only in-frame clones, not every one. The table includes roughly 84,000 clones, 75% to 85% detected once. Input material: peripheral blood. The receptors come from a man in his 60s with COVID-19, enrolled during active disease.

This clone was detected a few times. The chain has TRBV4-2 and TRBJ2-7, with 8 bases fitting TRBD2. Germline CDR1 is LGHNA and CDR2 is YNFKEQ. The CDR3 spans 16 residues. Unmatched junction bases numbered 5, after V lost 1 base and J lost 0 bases. Here the CDR3 reads CASSQGRLASSYEQYF. CDR3 sequence (DNA): TGTGCCAGCAGCCAAGGGAGACTAGCGTCCTCCTACGAGCAGTACTTC.

The chain links TRBV5-1 to TRBJ1-4; D remains ambiguous. CDR1 is SGHRS and CDR2 is YFSETQ in the germline V gene. V gave up 7 bases and J gave up 0 bases, with 10 bases separating them. The CDR3 consists of 14 residues. Here the CDR3 DNA reads TGCGCCAGCCGGGAGTCGGCAACTAATGAAAAACTGTTTTTT. Translation: CASRESATNEKLFF. Full variable domain (missing parts from reference TRBV5-1 and TRBJ1-4): KAGVTQTPRYLIKTRGQQVTLSCSPISGHRSVSWYQQTPGQGLQFLFEYFSETQRNKGNFPGRFSGRQFSNSRSEMNVSTLELGDSALYLCASRESATNEKLFFGSGTQLSVL.

This chain links TRBV9 with TRBJ1-2, with a possible D match to TRBD1 (5 bases). Germline V gives CDR1 SGDLS, CDR2 YYNGEE. The V and J ends lost 0 bases and 8 bases respectively, with 17 bases between them. CDR3 length: 15 residues. The DNA of the CDR3 is TGTGCCAGCAGCGTAGAGACAGTTCGAACGTACGGCTACACCTTC. Translating gives CASSVETVRTYGYTF.

The genes are TRBV27 and TRBJ2-7, with D maybe TRBD1 (5 bases). The V end was cut by 5 bases, the J end by 0 bases, with 14 bases between. CDR3 length: 15 amino acids. The germline CDR1 and CDR2 sequences are MNHEY and SMNVEV (reference sequence). For the CDR3, the DNA is TGTGCCAGCAGTGGTCAGGGTAGAGACTCCTACGAGCAGTACTTC. Translating gives CASSGQGRDSYEQYF.

The chain links TRBV11-3 to TRBJ2-7; 7 bases are shared with TRBD1. Trimming took 1 base from V and 4 from J; bases not matched to a gene: 4. Germline-derived CDR1 and CDR2 are SGHNT and YENEEA. This CDR3 region has 14 residues. The CDR3 loop reads CASSLVGQVYEQYF. In DNA, the CDR3 is TGTGCCAGCAGCTTAGTCGGACAGGTATACGAGCAGTACTTC.

This sequence joins TRBV24-1 and TRBJ2-3; no definite D call. Germline V gene data show CDR1 as KGHDR and CDR2 as SFDVKD. Trimming left V 4 bases short and J 2 bases short, with 12 bases between. The CDR3 runs to 15 residues. CDR3 DNA: TGTGCCACCAGTGACTCCAGCGTGATCACAGATACGCAGTATTTT. As protein: CATSDSSVITDTQYF.

The chain is built from TRBV11-2 and TRBJ2-1; weak D call: TRBD2 (6 bases). Trimming removed 5 bases from V and 1 base from J, with 18 bases in between. The CDR3 covers 17 residues. Germline CDR1 reads SGHAT; CDR2 reads FQNNGV. CDR3 in DNA: TGTGCCAGCAGCCCCACACTCAGACTAGGATCCTACAATGAGCAGTTCTTC. Protein product: CASSPTLRLGSYNEQFF.

The V gene is TRBV5-1, the J gene TRBJ2-1; 7 bases match TRBD2. The ends lost 2 bases at V and 3 bases at J; junction bases unmatched: 5. The CDR3 has 15 residues. Germline V gene data show CDR1 as SGHRS and CDR2 as YFSETQ. CDR3 residues: CASSLAQRGYNEQFF. The CDR3 DNA reads TGCGCCAGCAGCTTAGCCCAGCGGGGCTACAATGAGCAGTTCTTC.